These 3 T cell receptor beta chains were sequenced from one sample in a study of lung T cells in sarcoidosis with Löfgren's syndrome. In TCRdb, the reads were re-called with MiXCR into one record per CDR3 protein. In the table there are around 500 distinct CDR3 sequences, about 35% of which are singletons. The sample consisted of CD4+ T cells from PBMCs. These TCRs come from a human donor with sarcoidosis (Löfgren's syndrome or another form), or a control subject (not recorded which).

A note on this clonotype: One junction end does not reproduce the germline sequence, and a read error may be involved. The chain joins TRBV7-2 to TRBJ2-1; 8 nucleotides align to TRBD2. Germline loops: CDR1 SGHTA, CDR2 FQGNSA. The CDR3 extends over 16 amino acids. The CDR3 nucleotides read TGCGCCAGCAGCTTGGCCGTAGGACTAGCATCCAATGAGCAGCTCTTC. This encodes CASSLAVGLASNEQLF.

This clonotype qualifies as large. The chain joins TRBV19 to TRBJ1-3; 7 nucleotides agree with TRBD1. The CDR3 loop spans 15 amino acids. The germline V gene encodes CDR1 LNHDA and CDR2 SQIVND (reference sequence). Trimming at V came to 8 bases and at J to 0 bases, leaving 7 bases not matched to a gene. CDR3 protein: CASRPRDSSGNTIYF. The CDR3 region has the DNA TGTGCCAGTCGTCCCCGGGACAGCTCTGGAAACACCATATATTTT.

Relative to its sample, this clonotype is medium-sized. This chain joins TRBV29-1 and TRBJ2-7; either TRBD1 or TRBD2 may supply D (5 bases each). Germline V gene sequence: CDR1 SQVTM, CDR2 ANQGSEA. Between the trimmed V and J ends, which lost 4 bases and 4 bases, there was a span of 8 bases. The CDR3 loop spans 11 amino acids. CDR3 in amino acids: CSVGWGYEQYF. The CDR3 coding sequence is TGCAGCGTTGGATGGGGGTACGAGCAGTACTTC.